A selection of T cell receptor beta chains follows, all from one sample in a study of blood T cell repertoires in COVID-19. Sequencing was performed with immunoSEQ multiplex PCR; in TCRdb, only in-frame clones are kept and a portion is missing. The data contain around 190,000 clones, 80% to 90% of them singletons. What was sequenced was peripheral blood. These TCRs come from a man aged 18-30 years who had recovered from COVID-19. The CDR3 runs from the conserved cysteine through the conserved F or W. D genes are given only for firm matches. Only part of the rows carry a size: once, few, many, or a class if the clone is expanded.

clone_size d_call j_call v_call cdr3_nt cdr3_aa
. TRBD1 TRBJ2-7 TRBV2 TGTGCCAGCAGTCCCGGACAGGCCGCCTACGAGCAGTACTTC CASSPGQAAYEQYF
. TRBD1 TRBJ2-7 TRBV27 TGTGCCAGCAGTGAGACCCAGGGGGCTTTCGACGAGCAGTACTTC CASSETQGAFDEQYF
. TRBD2 TRBJ2-1 TRBV28 TGTGCCAGCAGTTTGGGGCTAGCGGACTACAATGAGCAGTTCTTC CASSLGLADYNEQFF
. . TRBJ2-7 TRBV14 TGTGCCAGCAGCCAAGGCGGGCGCGAGCAGTACTTC CASSQGGREQYF
. . TRBJ2-2 TRBV9 TGTGCCAGCAGCCTTACAGAGCAAATACGCACCGGGGAGCTGTTTTTT CASSLTEQIRTGELFF
. . TRBJ2-2 TRBV15 TGTGCCACCAGCATACCGGGGTCCGGGGAGCTGTTTTTT CATSIPGSGELFF
. . TRBJ2-2 TRBV7-9 TGTGCCAGCAGCTTACGAGCACTCACCGGGGAGCTGTTTTTT CASSLRALTGELFF
. TRBD2 TRBJ2-3 TRBV9 TGTGCCAGCAGCGTAGCTATGGGTCTAGCGGGAGTTACAGATACGCAGTATTTT CASSVAMGLAGVTDTQYF
. . TRBJ1-5 TRBV21-1 TGTGCCAGCAGCAAAGGGAGGGTCAAGGGCAGACAGCCCCAGCATTTT CASSKGRVKGRQPQHF
. . TRBJ1-6 TRBV6-5 TGTGCCAGCAGTCCGAGCTCCTATAATTCACCCCTCCACTTT CASSPSSYNSPLHF
. . TRBJ2-2 TRBV9 TGTGCCAGCAGCGTAGGGGGAGCCAGGAACACCGGGGAGCTGTTTTTT CASSVGGARNTGELFF
. . TRBJ1-5 TRBV27 TGTGCCAGCAGTTTAGCAGGGGCGAGAAATCAGCCCCAGCATTTT CASSLAGARNQPQHF
. TRBD1 TRBJ1-5 TRBV7-2 TGTGCCAGCAGCTTAGAGGGGGCGGGGCCCCAGCATTTT CASSLEGAGPQHF
. TRBD2 TRBJ2-3 TRBV4-3 TGCGCCAGCAGCCAGATACGGGAGGGCACAGATACGCAGTATTTT CASSQIREGTDTQYF
once TRBD2 TRBJ2-7 TRBV29-1 TGCAGCGTGACTAGCGGGAGAAGTGTGTACGAGCAGTACTTC CSVTSGRSVYEQYF
. TRBD2 TRBJ2-1 TRBV5-1 TGCGCCAGCAGATCAGGACTAGCGGATTTCAATGAGCAGTTCTTC CASRSGLADFNEQFF
. TRBD1 TRBJ2-7 TRBV6-1 TGTGCCAGCAGTGAAGCTCAGGGACAGGGGGCGGGAGAGCAGTACTTC CASSEAQGQGAGEQYF
. TRBD2 TRBJ2-3 TRBV27 TGTGCCAGCAGTTTTGGGGAGGGTGTGGATACGCAGTATTTT CASSFGEGVDTQYF
. TRBD1 TRBJ2-7 TRBV19 TGTGCCAGTAGTATACGGGGACAGGGCGACGACGAGCAGTACTTC CASSIRGQGDDEQYF
few . TRBJ2-6 TRBV6-2/TRBV6-3 TGTGCCAGCAGTCTAGCTTCTGGGGCCAACGTCCTGACTTTC CASSLASGANVLTF